Described below is a single T cell receptor (beta chain) sequence and its context. The data originate from a study of blood T cell repertoires in COVID-19. Study details: Collection of acute and convalescent COVID-19 samples took place in the United States, Italy and Spain.

Germline trimming cut 7 bases from V and 0 bases from J; bases unmatched to any gene: 2. Germline V gene lookup returns CDR1 MDHEN and CDR2 SYDVKM. CDR3 length: 14 residues. Original methodology: Estimation of nucleated cell counts relied on the amplification of reference gene primers. Assay: immunoSEQ multiplex PCR; the TCRdb copy retains only in-frame clones and omits some. That table furnishes V, J and clone size, whereas the DNA furnished D and trimming. The sample has 110,000 or so clones; about 85% are singletons. The material sequenced was peripheral blood. J is TRBJ1-4 and V is TRBV28; 7 bases are a match to TRBD1. The receptor was derived from a man aged 35 to 55 with acute or convalescent COVID-19. In DNA form, the CDR3 reads TGTGCCAGCAACAGGGGTGCAACTAATGAAAAACTGTTTTTT. This gives the protein CASNRGATNEKLFF.